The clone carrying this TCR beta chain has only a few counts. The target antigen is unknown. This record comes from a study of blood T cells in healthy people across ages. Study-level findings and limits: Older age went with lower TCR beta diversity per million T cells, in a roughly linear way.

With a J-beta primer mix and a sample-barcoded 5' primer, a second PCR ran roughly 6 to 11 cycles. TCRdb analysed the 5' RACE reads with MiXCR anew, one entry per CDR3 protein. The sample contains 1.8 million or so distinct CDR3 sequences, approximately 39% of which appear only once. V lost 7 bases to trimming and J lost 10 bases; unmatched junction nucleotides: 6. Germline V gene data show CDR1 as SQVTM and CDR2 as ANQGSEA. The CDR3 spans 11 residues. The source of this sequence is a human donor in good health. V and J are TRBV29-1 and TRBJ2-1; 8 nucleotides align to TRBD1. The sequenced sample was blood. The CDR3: CSGAGTGEQFF. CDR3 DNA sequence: TGCAGCGGGGCCGGGACAGGCGAGCAGTTCTTC.